What follows are 28 T cell receptor beta chains derived from one specimen sequenced in a study of cytomegalovirus exposure and HLA in healthy donors. The PCR employed 60 Vbeta primers together with 13 Jbeta primers. The method was immunoSEQ multiplex PCR; TCRdb's version includes in-frame clones alone and lacks a portion of them. The sample shows 95,000 to 150,000 clones, over 65% of them seen only once. The sequenced material came from PBMCs. These receptors were taken from a woman between 40 and 55 years old in good health and CMV-seropositive.

Note on this clone: The same CDR3 also results from other DNA sequences found in this sample. The chain links TRBV6-1 to TRBJ1-1; D is perhaps TRBD1 (5 bases). The germline gives CDR1 MNHNS, CDR2 SASEGT. The CDR3 spans 16 residues. Between the trimmed V and J ends, which lost 4 bases and 4 bases, there was a span of 19 bases. In DNA form, the CDR3 reads TGTGCCAGCAGTGGAACGAAACCCCAGGGCGGCACTGAAGCTTTCTTT. Translating it yields CASSGTKPQGGTEAFF.

This clone appeared a single time. This sequence joins TRBV19 and TRBJ2-7, with D perhaps matching TRBD1 (5 bases). This CDR3 has 14 residues. The V gene lost 0 bases and the J gene lost 3 bases, with 9 bases spanning the gap. The germline V gene has CDR1 LNHDA and CDR2 SQIVND (reference sequence). This chain's CDR3 is CASSIENRFYEQYF. CDR3 nucleotides: TGTGCCAGTAGTATAGAGAACAGGTTCTACGAGCAGTACTTC.

This clone was observed a single time. The CDR3 nucleotides read TGTGCCAGCAGCAAAAAAGTATCGGTTACCTATGGCTACACCTTC. It is translated as CASSKKVSVTYGYTF. V is TRBV21-1 and J is TRBJ1-2. TRBV21-1 corresponds to a pseudogene. The length of the CDR3 is 15 residues.

The rearrangement links TRBV27 to TRBJ1-6; 9 nucleotides align to TRBD1. From germline, CDR1 is MNHEY and CDR2 SMNVEV (reference sequence). J gave up 8 bases and V 6 bases, and 8 bases lay outside the gene matches. The CDR3 length is 15 residues. CDR3 amino acids: CASRNPRDRDSPLHF. The DNA for the CDR3 is TGTGCCAGCAGGAATCCCCGGGACAGGGATTCACCCCTCCACTTT.

The genes are TRBV19 and TRBJ2-1; 8 bases map to TRBD1. The junction had 6 bases not matched to a gene; V was cut back by 7 bases and J by 4 bases. The CDR3 spans 14 residues. From germline, CDR1 is LNHDA and CDR2 SQIVND (reference sequence). CDR3 residues: CASIATGDYNEQFF. CDR3 sequence (DNA): TGTGCCAGTATTGCGACAGGGGATTACAATGAGCAGTTCTTC. Full variable domain (rest looked up from reference TRBV19 and TRBJ2-1): DGGITQSPKYLFRKEGQNVTLSCEQNLNHDAMYWYRQDPGQGLRLIYYSQIVNDFQKGDIAEGYSVSREKKESFPLTVTSAQKNPTAFYLCASIATGDYNEQFFGPGTRLTVL.

The chain links TRBV7-2 to TRBJ2-7, with D tentatively TRBD2 (5 bases). V dropped 5 bases and J dropped 3 bases, with 11 bases sitting between them. The CDR3 covers 13 residues. The germline CDR1 and CDR2 sequences are SGHTA and FQGNSA. This CDR3 reads CASSLTRVYEQYF. CDR3 nucleotides: TGTGCCAGCAGCCTTACTAGGGTCTACGAGCAGTACTTC.

The chain carries TRBV6-1 and TRBJ1-5; 9 positions match TRBD1. J lost 3 bases, V lost 6 bases, and 3 bases had no gene match. Germline V gene data show CDR1 as MNHNS and CDR2 as SASEGT. The CDR3 contains 14 residues. The CDR3: CASRGQGLNQPQHF. The CDR3 DNA reads as TGTGCCAGCAGGGGACAGGGACTCAATCAGCCCCAGCATTTT.

V and J are TRBV29-1 and TRBJ1-5, with 7 bases lining up with TRBD1. The CDR3 has 12 residues. The junction had 2 bases not matched to a gene; V was cut back by 5 bases and J by 4 bases. Germline CDR1 and CDR2: SQVTM and ANQGSEA. CDR3 nucleotides: TGCAGCGTTCGGGACAGTAATCAGCCCCAGCATTTT. This codes for CSVRDSNQPQHF.

The CDR3 loop is CATSRDLSREVEAFF. CDR3 DNA: TGTGCCACCAGCAGAGATCTCTCCAGGGAAGTTGAAGCTTTCTTT. The chain combines TRBV15 with TRBJ1-1, with D possibly being TRBD1 (5 bases). V lost 0 bases, J lost 7 bases, and 15 bases lay in between. The CDR3 totals 15 residues. Germline-derived CDR1 and CDR2 are LNHNV and YYDKDF (reference sequence).

The genes are TRBV2 and TRBJ2-2, with TRBD2 matching over 10 bases. Germline V gives CDR1 SNHLY, CDR2 FYNNEI. The junction had 8 bases not matched to a gene; V was cut back by 0 bases and J by 13 bases. This CDR3 has 15 amino acids. The DNA for the CDR3 is TGTGCCAGCAGTGAAGCGGGGCTAGCGGGGGCCCGGCTGTTTTTT. As protein: CASSEAGLAGARLFF.

This clone was observed once. The V call is TRBV18, the J call TRBJ2-7; 9 bases align to TRBD2. CDR3 length: 14 amino acids. Germline V gene lookup returns CDR1 KGHSH and CDR2 LQKENI. After removal of 4 bases from V and 2 bases from J, the junction contained 3 bases not matched to a gene. CDR3 residues: CASSLRTSAYEQYF. The CDR3 DNA follows: TGTGCCAGCTCACTTCGGACTAGCGCCTACGAGCAGTACTTC.

The V and J genes are TRBV28 and TRBJ1-1; D gene ambiguous. CDR3 length: 14 amino acids. Germline CDR1 MDHEN, CDR2 SYDVKM. Deletions cut 3 bases from V and 1 base from J, with 9 bases between. The CDR3 loop reads CASSLVQKNTEAFF. The CDR3 region has the DNA TGTGCCAGCAGTTTGGTACAGAAGAACACTGAAGCTTTCTTT.

This clone appeared a single time. The V gene is TRBV28, the J gene TRBJ2-1; the D is unclear. This CDR3 has 12 residues. Germline assignment: CDR1 MDHEN and CDR2 SYDVKM. V was trimmed by 2 bases and J by 9 bases, leaving 8 bases between them. This CDR3 is CASSLAYGEQFF. The DNA of the CDR3 is TGTGCCAGCAGTTTAGCTTACGGTGAGCAGTTCTTC.

Notes on this clone: Its ends do not fully match the called genes, so a read error is possible. The chain recombines TRBV7-7 with TRBJ2-1; 11 bases are a match to TRBD2. The CDR3 runs to 17 residues. Looked up from germline, CDR1 is SSHAT and CDR2 is FNYEAQ (reference sequence). The CDR3, as DNA: TGTGCTAGCAGCTCACGGACTAGCGGGTCTGTTTACAATGAGCAGTTCTTC. Its protein product is CASSSRTSGSVYNEQFF.

This chain joins TRBV19 and TRBJ2-7, with 7 bases lining up with TRBD2. V was clipped by 10 bases and J by 2 bases; unmatched bases: 14. The V gene's germline CDR1 is LNHDA and CDR2 SQIVND (reference sequence). This CDR3 region has 15 residues. The CDR3 protein is CATQEPGLPAYEQYF. For the CDR3, the DNA is TGTGCCACGCAAGAACCGGGACTACCGGCCTACGAGCAGTACTTC.

The chain joins TRBV11-2 to TRBJ2-2, with 9 bases fitting TRBD2. The V segment lost 2 bases and the J segment 6 bases; nucleotides outside the gene matches: 7. CDR1 and CDR2 from the germline V gene are SGHAT and FQNNGV. The CDR3 runs to 16 residues. This CDR3 reads CASSLIGGRAAGELFF. In nucleotides, the CDR3 is TGTGCCAGCAGCTTAATCGGCGGGAGGGCCGCCGGGGAGCTGTTTTTT.

This clone has a handful of counts. The chain combines TRBV4-2 with TRBJ2-2; TRBD2 matches 7 bases. CDR1 and CDR2 from the germline V gene are LGHNA and YNFKEQ. The CDR3 contains 18 residues. J was trimmed by 4 bases and V by 4 bases; bases with no gene match: 15. The CDR3 loop reads CASSRQQSRGVSTGELFF. CDR3 coding DNA: TGTGCCAGCAGCCGCCAACAGAGTCGGGGGGTGAGCACCGGGGAGCTGTTTTTT.

The chain joins TRBV4-1 to TRBJ1-2; tentative D call: TRBD1 (5 bases). Germline V gene data show CDR1 as MGHRA and CDR2 as YSYEKL. The length of the CDR3 is 16 residues. V was pared by 1 base and J by 6 bases, with 18 bases between. The CDR3 here is CASSQVGHRFVDGYTF. DNA for the CDR3: TGCGCCAGCAGCCAAGTAGGACACCGCTTTGTGGATGGCTACACCTTC.

V usage is TRBV6-5 and J usage is TRBJ1-4, with TRBD1 identical over 7 bases. V was pared by 4 bases and J by 6 bases, with 11 bases of the junction left unmatched. The CDR3 loop spans 16 amino acids. Germline-derived CDR1 and CDR2 are MNHEY and SVGAGI. The CDR3 loop is CASSFGTPGQYEKLFF. CDR3 nucleotide sequence: TGTGCCAGCAGTTTCGGAACCCCGGGACAGTATGAAAAACTGTTTTTT.

The chain carries TRBV19 and TRBJ2-1; 7 nucleotides agree with TRBD1. There are 14 residues in the CDR3. With 6 bases clipped from V and 5 bases from J, the junction kept 7 bases outside the gene matches. Germline-derived CDR1 and CDR2 are LNHDA and SQIVND (reference sequence). CDR3 residues: CASRKHQGDNEQFF. CDR3 sequence (DNA): TGTGCCAGTAGGAAGCATCAGGGGGACAATGAGCAGTTCTTC.

This chain links TRBV6-5 with TRBJ1-1, with 10 bases that match TRBD1. In germline, CDR1 is MNHEY, CDR2 SVGAGI. The CDR3 has 15 amino acids. V was pared by 5 bases and J by 1 base, with 4 bases of the junction left unmatched. CDR3 DNA: TGTGCCAGCAGTCCCAGACAGGGGGCGAACACTGAAGCTTTCTTT. Translating it yields CASSPRQGANTEAFF.

The chain recombines TRBV10-3 with TRBJ2-1; TRBD2 matches at 8 bases. Germline-derived CDR1 and CDR2 are ENHRY and SYGVKD. Trimming removed 7 bases from V and 4 bases from J; junction bases left unmatched: 9. The CDR3 extends over 15 amino acids. The CDR3 sequence: CAINPEREKYNEQFF. The CDR3 DNA reads as TGTGCCATCAACCCCGAGCGGGAGAAATACAATGAGCAGTTCTTC.

V gene TRBV7-9 combines with J gene TRBJ1-2; 9 positions agree with TRBD1. Looked up from germline, CDR1 is SEHNR and CDR2 is FQNEAQ (reference sequence). V was clipped by 4 bases and J by 6 bases; unmatched bases: 9. This CDR3 region has 15 residues. The CDR3, as DNA: TGTGCCAGCAGCTGGGGGGTACAGGGGGCGGATGGCTACACCTTC. Protein sequence: CASSWGVQGADGYTF.

CDR3 nucleotide sequence: TGTGCCAGCAGCCAGCTGGAAGGACTAGCGGTATACAATGAGCAGTTCTTC. Translating it yields CASSQLEGLAVYNEQFF. The V call is TRBV4-2, the J call TRBJ2-1, with 10 bases lining up with TRBD2. Germline CDR1 and CDR2: LGHNA and YNFKEQ. The trim removed 3 bases at V and 4 bases at J, leaving 9 bases unmatched. The CDR3 covers 17 residues.

The genes are TRBV5-1 and TRBJ2-7, with D possibly being TRBD1 (6 bases). The V gene's germline CDR1 is SGHRS and CDR2 YFSETQ. The CDR3 runs to 14 residues. Trimming removed 4 bases from V and 4 bases from J, with 15 bases in between. CDR3 DNA sequence: TGCGCCAGCAGCGGGCAGGGGATAGAATACGAGCAGTACTTC. Protein product: CASSGQGIEYEQYF.

V and J are TRBV7-8 and TRBJ2-7; D possibly corresponds to TRBD2 (6 bases). Germline V gene data show CDR1 as SGHVS and CDR2 as FQNEAQ. V lost 4 bases, J lost 7 bases, and 14 bases lay in between. This CDR3 comprises 13 residues. CDR3 loop: CASSSYGTQEQYF. DNA of the CDR3: TGTGCCAGCAGCTCCTACGGGACTCAAGAGCAGTACTTC.

The chain is built from TRBV5-4 and TRBJ2-7; D unclear. V was trimmed by 0 bases and J by 0 bases, leaving 13 bases between them. There are 16 residues in the CDR3. Germline V gene lookup returns CDR1 SGHNT and CDR2 YYREEE (reference sequence). CDR3 sequence: CASSLEATYSSYEQYF. In DNA form, the CDR3 reads TGTGCCAGCAGCTTGGAGGCGACATATAGCTCCTACGAGCAGTACTTC.

The chain uses TRBV13 and TRBJ2-3; 13 bases map to TRBD2. CDR1 is PRHDT, CDR2 FYEKMQ, per germline (reference sequence). This CDR3 spans 16 amino acids. V was pared by 5 bases and J by 5 bases, with 7 bases of the junction left unmatched. In DNA, the CDR3 is TGTGCCAGCAGCACGAGGACTAGCGGGAGTGGAGATACGCAGTATTTT. Translating it yields CASSTRTSGSGDTQYF.